Detailed here is one T cell receptor (beta chain). Its antigen is as yet unknown. These data originate in a study of T cell repertoires in cytomegalovirus infection. Study-wide background: Based on public TCR beta signatures, there were indications of CMV infection and of a matching HLA type.

The V and J ends lost 5 bases and 5 bases respectively, with 13 bases between them. The CDR3 consists of 13 residues. Germline V gives CDR1 DFQATT, CDR2 SNEGSKA (reference sequence). The study, taken as a whole, reports: Summed public TCR beta family frequency identified CMV carriers bearing the relevant HLA. Ex vivo responses were dominated by HLA-C-restricted CMV-specific TCR beta clonotypes.

TCRdb re-analysed the reads in MiXCR, keeping a single row per CDR3 protein. The table lists about 400,000 distinct CDR3 sequences, less than 20% of them singletons. Sequencing was performed on PBMCs. This receptor was obtained from a human donor in good health (CMV status not recorded). Some clones in this sample may be carry-over from other donors' samples. The chain combines TRBV20-1 with TRBJ1-5, with unresolved D. CDR3 region: CSAARVWDQPQHF. The CDR3 coding sequence is TGCAGTGCTGCACGCGTGTGGGATCAGCCCCAGCATTTT.